This T cell receptor beta chain comes out of a study of shared clonotypes between healthy human individuals. Overall study: Aged between 18 and 49, the donors were a couple of women and three men.

After removal of 5 bases from V and 3 bases from J, the junction contained 9 bases not matched to a gene. From germline, CDR1 is LNHNV and CDR2 YYDKDF (reference sequence). The CDR3 length is 16 residues. Splitting of each subset's genomic DNA was done evenly across several immunoSEQ plates. Here immunoSEQ multiplex PCR was the method, and the copy in TCRdb shows in-frame clones only, minus some. The sample carries over a million clones, around 78% recorded once. The chain uses TRBV15 and TRBJ2-4, with 8 bases identical to TRBD1. The sample consisted of memory CD4+ T cells from PBMCs. Specified subset: CD45RA-negative fraction. The sequence was collected from a man between 18 and 35 years old in good health. Some clones in this sample may be carry-over from other donors' samples. CDR3 in amino acids: CATSGQGAAGKNIQYF. As DNA, the CDR3 is TGTGCCACCAGCGGCCAGGGGGCGGCGGGCAAAAACATTCAGTACTTC.